This T cell receptor beta chain was observed in a study of shared clonotypes between healthy human individuals. General observations from the study: Shared across a few donors were 5% to 6% of the naive CD4 clonotypes. The represented genetic and exposure-history diversity was limited by the small number of donors.

A word on this clone: Its antigen is unidentified.

The naive CD8 fraction comprised CD45RO-negative cells positively selected for CCR7 and excluded terminally differentiated effector memory CD45RA+ cells. The assay was run at deep level. Method: immunoSEQ multiplex PCR; TCRdb's copy keeps in-frame clones and lacks some. Of a few million clones listed, around 93% are singletons. CDR1 and CDR2 from the germline V gene are SGDLS and YYNGEE. The CDR3 runs to 16 residues. V trimming: 0 bases; J trimming: 9 bases; junction bases outside the gene matches: 7. The sequenced material came from naive CD8+ T cells from PBMCs. The V and J genes are TRBV9 and TRBJ1-6; 9 bases agree with TRBD1. The sequence derives from a man younger than 35 in good health. Some clones in this sample may be carry-over from other donors' samples. The CDR3 spells CASSVDPTGGGSPLHF. The CDR3 DNA reads TGTGCCAGCAGCGTAGATCCGACAGGGGGAGGTTCACCCCTCCACTTT.